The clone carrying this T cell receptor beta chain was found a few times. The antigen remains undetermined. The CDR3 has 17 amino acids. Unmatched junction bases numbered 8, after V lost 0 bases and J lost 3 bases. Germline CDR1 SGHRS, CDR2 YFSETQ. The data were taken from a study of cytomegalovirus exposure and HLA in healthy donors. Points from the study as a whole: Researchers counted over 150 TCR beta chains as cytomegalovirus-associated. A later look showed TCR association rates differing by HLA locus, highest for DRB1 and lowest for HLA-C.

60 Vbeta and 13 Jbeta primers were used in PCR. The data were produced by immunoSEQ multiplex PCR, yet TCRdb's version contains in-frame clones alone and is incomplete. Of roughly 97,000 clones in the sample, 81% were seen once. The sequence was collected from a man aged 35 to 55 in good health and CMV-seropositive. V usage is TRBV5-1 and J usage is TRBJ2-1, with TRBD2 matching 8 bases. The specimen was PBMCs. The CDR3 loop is CASSLALSGIGYNEQFF. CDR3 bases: TGCGCCAGCAGCTTGGCTCTTAGCGGGATTGGCTACAATGAGCAGTTCTTC. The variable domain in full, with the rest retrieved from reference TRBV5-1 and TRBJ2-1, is KAGVTQTPRYLIKTRGQQVTLSCSPISGHRSVSWYQQTPGQGLQFLFEYFSETQRNKGNFPGRFSGRQFSNSRSEMNVSTLELGDSALYLCASSLALSGIGYNEQFFGPGTRLTVL.